Listed below are T cell receptor beta chains from one sample, sequenced in a study of blood T cell repertoires in COVID-19. Sequenced by immunoSEQ multiplex PCR; TCRdb stores in-frame clones only, minus some. The data hold tens of thousands of clones, with roughly 89% observed a single time. The sequenced sample was PBMCs or T cells enriched from blood (not recorded which). The receptors shown here come from a woman in her fifties or sixties with acute COVID-19. Each CDR3 is given with its conserved first and last residue. Each record gives: J gene, clone size, D gene, V gene, CDR3 DNA, CDR3 protein. A D gene is named only where the DNA matches it firmly. Some rows have no size entry. The others give once, few or many, or a class for an expanded clone.

TRBJ2-1 once TRBD1 TRBV19 TGTGCCAGTAATTTGGGGACAGGGGGTCCCTACAATGAGCAGTTCTTC CASNLGTGGPYNEQFF
TRBJ2-3 . TRBD2 TRBV12-5 TGTGCTAGTGGCGAACTAGCGGGAGCTGAGTTGTCGACAGATACGCAGTATTTT CASGELAGAELSTDTQYF
TRBJ2-1 few . TRBV27 TGTGCCAGCAGTTTCTCTATGCGTGAGCAGTTCTTC CASSFSMREQFF
TRBJ1-1 . . TRBV4-1 TGCGCCAGCAGCCAACGGTCACAGGGCAGGACGAACACTGAAGCTTTCTTT CASSQRSQGRTNTEAFF
TRBJ2-5 . TRBD2 TRBV9 TGTGCCAGCAGCGCCCAGCGGGAGTATGAGACCCAGTACTTC CASSAQREYETQYF
TRBJ1-1 . TRBD1 TRBV30 TGTGCCTGGAGGGGAGACAGGGACACTGAAGCTTTCTTT CAWRGDRDTEAFF
TRBJ1-2 . . TRBV5-1 TGCGCCAGCAGACCTCTTGGGGGCCTAGGGGACTATGGCTACACCTTC CASRPLGGLGDYGYTF
TRBJ1-5 . . TRBV2 TGTGCCAGCAGTGAGATCCGGCAGGGCAATCAGCCCCAGCATTTT CASSEIRQGNQPQHF
TRBJ2-7 . . TRBV12-3/TRBV12-4 TGTGCCAGCAGTGTGAGAACCTACGAGCAGTACTTC CASSVRTYEQYF
TRBJ1-1 . . TRBV18 TGTGCCAGCTCACCACAACAGGAGAACACTGAAGCTTTCTTT CASSPQQENTEAFF
TRBJ1-1 . . TRBV9 TGTGCCAGCAGCGGAAAGTCAGGGCCCTTGAACACTGAAGCTTTCTTT CASSGKSGPLNTEAFF
TRBJ2-7 . TRBD1 TRBV11-3 TGTGCCAGCACCTCCTCGACAGGGTTCTACGAGCAGTACTTC CASTSSTGFYEQYF
TRBJ2-1 . . TRBV19 TGTGCCAGTACCCGGGGAGACCTTTACAATGAGCAGTTCTTC CASTRGDLYNEQFF
TRBJ2-1 . TRBD2 TRBV7-9 TGTGCCAGCAGCCCGGGACTAGCTGAGGACCATGAGCAGTTCTTC CASSPGLAEDHEQFF
TRBJ2-5 few . TRBV27 TGTGCCAGCAGTTTAAGGAGGGAAGAGACCCAGTACTTC CASSLRREETQYF
TRBJ2-7 . . TRBV30 TGTGCCTGGAGTGATGGTAGCTCCTACGAGCAGTACTTC CAWSDGSSYEQYF